One and the same sample provided the 11 T cell receptor beta chains below, sequenced in a study of Graves' ophthalmopathy and Graves' hyperthyroidism. RNA transcripts were the template, and TCR beta CDR3 regions were amplified from them. Amplification began with first-round RT-PCR using HTBI primers, then second-round multiplex PCR was performed. Each CDR3 protein gets one entry after TCRdb re-called the multiplex PCR reads with MiXCR. This table holds about 340,000 distinct CDR3 sequences, roughly 17% found once. Sequencing input: peripheral blood. Receptors were obtained from an adult man with Graves' ophthalmopathy.

There are many counts of this clonotype. J is TRBJ2-7 and V is TRBV7-8; no clear D gene. CDR3 length: 15 amino acids. Looked up from germline, CDR1 is SGHVS and CDR2 is FQNEAQ. V lost 5 bases to trimming and J lost 2 bases, with 16 bases between them. The CDR3 spells CASSPPLRPTYEQYF. In nucleotides, the CDR3 is TGTGCCAGCAGCCCACCTCTTCGGCCAACCTACGAGCAGTACTTC.

This clonotype was seen ten or more times. CDR3 region: CSVEESAPRGANYGYTF. For the CDR3, the DNA is TGCAGCGTTGAAGAGTCGGCTCCCCGCGGAGCTAACTATGGCTACACCTTC. The chain links TRBV29-1 to TRBJ1-2, with D uncertain. In germline, CDR1 is SQVTM, CDR2 ANQGSEA. This CDR3 comprises 17 residues. V lost 0 bases to trimming and J lost 0 bases, with 17 bases between them.

This clonotype appeared many times. The chain joins TRBV9 to TRBJ1-5; 9 nucleotides line up with TRBD1. Germline V gene lookup returns CDR1 SGDLS and CDR2 YYNGEE. V lost 3 bases, J lost 6 bases, and 4 bases stayed unmatched. The CDR3 is 14 residues long. CDR3 sequence reads: CASSAGQGSQPQHF. As DNA, the CDR3 is TGTGCCAGCAGCGCCGGACAGGGGAGTCAGCCCCAGCATTTT. Looking up the rest from reference TRBV9 and TRBJ1-5 gives the full variable domain: DSGVTQTPKHLITATGQRVTLRCSPRSGDLSVYWYQQSLDQGLQFLIQYYNGEERAKGNILERFSAQQFPDLHSELNLSSLELGDSALYFCASSAGQGSQPQHFGDGTRLSIL.

The chain recombines TRBV24-1 with TRBJ2-7, with 11 bases identical to TRBD1. This CDR3 contains 15 residues. V trimming: 9 bases; J trimming: 4 bases; junction bases outside the gene matches: 10. From germline, CDR1 is KGHDR and CDR2 SFDVKD. CDR3: CATEAGTGGRYEQYF. In DNA form, the CDR3 reads TGTGCCACCGAGGCCGGGACAGGGGGGCGGTACGAGCAGTACTTC.

This clonotype was recorded many times. CDR3 residues: CASSLDQGEETQYF. CDR3 coding DNA: TGCGCCAGCAGCTTGGACCAGGGGGAAGAGACCCAGTACTTC. The V gene is TRBV5-1, the J gene TRBJ2-5; 7 positions agree with TRBD1. CDR3 size: 14 residues. The germline gives CDR1 SGHRS, CDR2 YFSETQ. V lost 0 bases, J lost 3 bases, and 2 bases stayed unmatched.

This clonotype was counted many times. The genes are TRBV10-2 and TRBJ1-2, with 7 bases matching TRBD1. The CDR3 runs 14 residues. Losses at the gene ends were 7 bases for V and 2 bases for J; bases not matched to a gene: 7. Germline CDR1 WSHSY, CDR2 SAAADI. The CDR3 DNA is TGCGCCAGCAACAAAGGGGGCGAAAACTATGGCTACACCTTC. Protein: CASNKGGENYGYTF.

The chain combines TRBV27 with TRBJ1-5; a weak D match, TRBD1 (6 bases). V was trimmed by 8 bases and J by 1 base, leaving 21 bases between them. Per germline, CDR1 MNHEY and CDR2 SMNVEV (reference sequence). The CDR3 is made up of 17 amino acids. CDR3 in DNA: TGTGCCAGCGACGCCGGGACAACCAGGGGCAGCAATCAGCCCCAGCATTTT. It encodes CASDAGTTRGSNQPQHF.

V is TRBV11-2 and J is TRBJ1-2; D remains unclear. V gave up 8 bases and J gave up 8 bases, with 15 bases separating them. The CDR3 is 12 amino acids. The V gene's germline CDR1 is SGHAT and CDR2 FQNNGV. CDR3: CASGGFMRGYTF. The CDR3 bases are TGTGCCAGCGGCGGGTTCATGAGGGGCTACACCTTC.

This clonotype was seen at least ten times. J is TRBJ1-1 and V is TRBV12-3 or TRBV12-4; weak D call: TRBD1 (6 bases). The length of the CDR3 is 12 residues. The germline V and J ends were trimmed by 7 bases and 9 bases, with 15 bases remaining between them. This CDR3 is CASIRGGVKAFF. The CDR3 coding sequence is TGTGCCAGCATCCGAGGGGGGGTAAAAGCTTTCTTT.

This clonotype was found many times. The chain joins TRBV6-2 or TRBV6-3 to TRBJ1-5; TRBD1 might be the D (5 bases). Trimming left V 8 bases short and J 1 base short, with 15 bases between. The CDR3 has 15 amino acids. The germline CDR1 and CDR2 sequences are MNHEY and SVGEGT. The CDR3 reads CASVGGDGSNQPQHF. CDR3 bases: TGTGCCAGCGTTGGGGGGGATGGGAGCAATCAGCCCCAGCATTTT.

Turning to this clonotype: One junction end does not reproduce the germline sequence, and a read error may be involved. V gene TRBV27 combines with J gene TRBJ2-7, with 9 nucleotides matching TRBD1. Germline values: CDR1 MNHEY, CDR2 SMNVEV (reference sequence). This CDR3 has 13 residues. Here the CDR3 reads CASSGTGRSEQCF. CDR3 bases: TGTGCCAGCAGTGGGACAGGGAGAAGCGAGCAGTGCTTC.